The source of this T cell receptor beta chain is a study of prognosis after radiotherapy for stage I lung cancer. Across the whole study: The patients comprised 13 men and more than 5 women, spanning ages roughly 53 to 90 and having a median of about 70 years.

The CDR3 covers 22 residues. Trimming cost V 3 bases and J 4 bases; bases outside gene matches: 20. Worth noting for this clonotype: Its antigen is currently unknown.

Multiplex PCR in two rounds served to amplify TCR beta CDR3 from genomic DNA. Every TRBV and TRBJ gene had its own specific primer in first-round PCR. TCRdb re-called the multiplex PCR reads with MiXCR, one entry per CDR3 protein. The repertoire holds tens of thousands of distinct CDR3 sequences, with around 43% as singletons. Study-wide results and limits: Patients who went on to get distant metastases had lower Shannon entropy after stereotactic body radiation therapy. Median unique TCR clones dropped from roughly 10,000 to 7,000 after stereotactic body radiation therapy.

This chain uses TRBV12-3 or TRBV12-4 with TRBJ2-5; 16 bases fit TRBD2. The input for sequencing was PBMCs, taken before or after stereotactic body radiation therapy (not recorded which). This sequence was found in a donor aged 50 or older with non-small cell lung cancer. The CDR3 bases are TGTGCCAGCAGTTTTAACCCCCGAGCCACCGGGACTAGCGGGGGGGGCCGAGAGACCCAGTACTTC. The encoded protein is CASSFNPRATGTSGGGRETQYF.